These 8 T cell receptor beta chains share one sample of origin, sequenced in a study of identical twins. TCRdb itself ran the 5' RACE reads through MiXCR, one entry per CDR3 protein. The sample records approximately 300,000 distinct CDR3 sequences, roughly 9% being singletons. A further study also used this sample, focusing on yellow fever vaccine responses in identical twins.

The sample comprised CD8+ T cells sorted from blood. Receptors originate from a woman younger than 35 in good health.

Turning to this clonotype: Just one base apart from a much larger clone, this may be a read error. The chain is built from TRBV12-3 or TRBV12-4 and TRBJ2-3; the D call may be TRBD1 or TRBD2 (5 bases each). The V gene lost 6 bases and the J gene lost 4 bases, with 23 bases spanning the gap. CDR3 length: 17 residues. CDR3: CASSGTLVSLHADTQYF. In nucleotides, the CDR3 is TGTGCCAGCAGCGGGACGTTGGTCTCCCTGCATGCAGATACGCAGTATTTT.

This clonotype was seen more than once but under ten times. The rearrangement uses TRBV5-1 and TRBJ2-7; 7 bases are shared with TRBD1. With V trimmed by 4 bases and J by 5 bases, 3 bases remained unmatched. The length of the CDR3 is 12 residues. Germline CDR1 and CDR2: SGHRS and YFSETQ. The CDR3 region has the DNA TGCGCCAGCAGCAAGGGGACAGACGAGCAGTACTTC. It specifies CASSKGTDEQYF.

The table lists this clonotype with many counts. CDR3 sequence reads: CAISESVGPEPYEQYF. The CDR3 DNA reads as TGTGCCATCAGTGAGTCAGTCGGGCCGGAACCCTACGAGCAGTACTTC. The chain is built from TRBV10-3 and TRBJ2-7, with D uncertain. From germline, CDR1 is ENHRY and CDR2 SYGVKD. The CDR3 extends over 16 amino acids. V dropped 0 bases and J dropped 2 bases, with 14 bases sitting between them.

The chain couples TRBV12-3 or TRBV12-4 to TRBJ1-5; possibly TRBD1 for D (6 bases). CDR3 size: 15 residues. Deletions cut 6 bases from V and 1 base from J, with 13 bases between. DNA of the CDR3: TGTGCCAGCAGCCCTGGAACAGGGAGCAATCAGCCCCAGCATTTT. It is translated as CASSPGTGSNQPQHF.

The rearrangement links TRBV12-3 or TRBV12-4 to TRBJ2-7; either TRBD1 or TRBD2 may fit D (5 bases each). The length of the CDR3 is 18 residues. The DNA of the CDR3 is TGTACCCGCAGTTTAGCCGGCAGGGACGCATCCTTCTCCTACGAGCAGTACTTC. It is translated as CTRSLAGRDASFSYEQYF.

This clonotype was detected ten times or more. The chain joins TRBV2 to TRBJ2-3, with a weak D call TRBD2 (5 bases). The ends were cut back, 8 bases at V and 10 bases at J, with 37 bases in the middle. Germline loops: CDR1 SNHLY, CDR2 FYNNEI. The CDR3 spans 19 residues. The DNA for the CDR3 is TGTGCCAGCGAGGGAACTGTCCGCCCTTCCGGGTCTCAGTTTAGAGCGCAGTATTTT. Amino acid sequence: CASEGTVRPSGSQFRAQYF.

This clonotype has a count of ten or more. The chain joins TRBV4-3 to TRBJ2-1, with D unclear. This CDR3 has 15 amino acids. Germline CDR1 is LGHNA and CDR2 is YSLEER. With 0 bases removed from V and 9 bases from J, the gap between germline ends came to 15 bases. CDR3 loop: CASSQEWATLGEQFF. The CDR3 region has the DNA TGCGCCAGCAGCCAAGAGTGGGCGACCCTGGGTGAGCAGTTCTTC.

The table lists this clonotype with a few counts. This CDR3 is CAITTGEYGYTF. The CDR3 DNA follows: TGTGCCATCACAACAGGGGAGTATGGCTACACCTTC. The V and J genes are TRBV10-3 and TRBJ1-2, with TRBD1 matching over 7 bases. V lost 7 bases and J lost 5; bases outside the gene matches: 4. Germline CDR1 ENHRY, CDR2 SYGVKD. This CDR3 spans 12 amino acids.